What follows are 23 T cell receptor beta chains derived from one specimen sequenced in a study of memory CD4+ T cells and cytomegalovirus serostatus. The sort gate was single viable CD3+CD4+CD8-CD45RO+ cells for memory CD4+ T cells. Generated by immunoSEQ multiplex PCR, the TCRdb table keeps only in-frame clones and is missing some. The table records approximately 65,000 clones, 75% to 80% of them present only once. The sequenced material came from memory CD4+ T cells from blood. These receptors were obtained from an adult in good health and CMV-seronegative.

V gene TRBV2 combines with J gene TRBJ1-1; 8 bases line up with TRBD1. J was trimmed by 1 base and V by 1 base; bases with no gene match: 2. CDR3 length equals 15 residues. Germline CDR1 is SNHLY and CDR2 is FYNNEI. The DNA of the CDR3 is TGTGCCAGCAGTGAAGAAGGGACAGGGAACACTGAAGCTTTCTTT. Translation: CASSEEGTGNTEAFF. The variable domain in full, completed from reference TRBV2 and TRBJ1-1, reads EPEVTQTPSHQVTQMGQEVILRCVPISNHLYFYWYRQILGQKVEFLVSFYNNEISEKSEIFDDQFSVERPDGSNFTLKIRSTKLEDSAMYFCASSEEGTGNTEAFFGQGTRLTVV.

J is TRBJ2-7 and V is TRBV27; weak D call: TRBD2 (5 bases). The CDR3 has 17 amino acids. V was cut by 0 bases and J by 3 bases, with 18 bases left in between. Germline assignment: CDR1 MNHEY and CDR2 SMNVEV (reference sequence). CDR3 amino acids: CASSLSGYLNGIYEQYF. In nucleotides, the CDR3 is TGTGCCAGCAGTTTATCTGGATACCTTAACGGGATCTACGAGCAGTACTTC.

The chain recombines TRBV7-3 with TRBJ2-7; 9 bases are shared with TRBD2. Looked up from germline, CDR1 is SGHTA and CDR2 is FQGTGA. This CDR3 region has 13 residues. V lost 5 bases, J lost 3 bases, and 2 bases stayed unmatched. The CDR3 sequence is CASSLTSGYEQYF. CDR3 nucleotide sequence: TGTGCCAGCAGCCTGACTAGCGGCTACGAGCAGTACTTC.

This chain links TRBV10-3 with TRBJ2-7; D might be TRBD1 or TRBD2, each matching 6 bases. This CDR3 has 14 residues. Germline lookup yields CDR1 ENHRY and CDR2 SYGVKD. V was shortened by 4 bases and J by 3 bases, with 13 bases between the two germline ends. CDR3 sequence reads: CAISGGAGLYEQYF. In DNA, the CDR3 is TGTGCCATCAGTGGGGGGGCAGGGCTCTACGAGCAGTACTTC.

The genes are TRBV4-1 and TRBJ2-3; a weak D match, TRBD1 (5 bases). The V and J ends lost 5 bases and 2 bases respectively, with 14 bases between them. The V gene's germline CDR1 is MGHRA and CDR2 YSYEKL. This CDR3 spans 15 amino acids. The DNA of the CDR3 is TGCGCCAGCAGCGGATGGGGCGTTGCCACAGATACGCAGTATTTT. Residues: CASSGWGVATDTQYF.

The chain is built from TRBV12-5 and TRBJ2-2; D not resolved. Germline V gene lookup returns CDR1 LGHNT and CDR2 FRNRAP. Trimming left V 2 bases short and J 6 bases short, with 4 bases between. The CDR3 length is 12 residues. CDR3 sequence: CASGLWPGELFF. The CDR3 coding sequence is TGTGCTAGTGGTTTGTGGCCCGGGGAGCTGTTTTTT.

The chain recombines TRBV18 with TRBJ2-5; D unresolved. Germline CDR1 reads KGHSH; CDR2 reads LQKENI. Trimming removed 1 base at V and 2 bases at J, with 2 bases between. This CDR3 contains 12 residues. CDR3 nucleotides: TGTGCCAGCTCACCACAGCAAGAGACCCAGTACTTC. It specifies CASSPQQETQYF.

J is TRBJ2-2 and V is TRBV7-2; D gene ambiguous. Per germline, CDR1 SGHTA and CDR2 FQGNSA. CDR3 length: 15 residues. V lost 1 base and J lost 0, with 6 bases in between. CDR3 DNA: TGTGCCAGCAGCTTAGACGTCGCGAACACCGGGGAGCTGTTTTTT. As protein: CASSLDVANTGELFF.

V gene TRBV27 combines with J gene TRBJ1-1; D possibly corresponds to TRBD1 (5 bases). In germline, CDR1 is MNHEY, CDR2 SMNVEV (reference sequence). Trimming cost V 1 base and J 7 bases, with 13 bases left between them. The CDR3 is made up of 14 amino acids. This CDR3 reads CASSLFGRAGEAFF. The CDR3 nucleotides are TGTGCCAGCAGTTTATTTGGCAGGGCAGGTGAAGCTTTCTTT.

Comment on this clone: Different DNA sequences within this sample yield the same CDR3. The CDR3 coding sequence is TGTGCCAGCAGTTATGATCGATACACTGAAGCTTTCTTT. The encoded protein is CASSYDRYTEAFF. This sequence joins TRBV6-5 and TRBJ1-1; D unresolved. CDR3 length equals 13 residues. Germline loops: CDR1 MNHEY, CDR2 SVGAGI. The V end lost 3 bases, the J end lost 3 bases, and 8 bases lay between the germline ends.

This clone showed up just once. The V gene is TRBV29-1, the J gene TRBJ2-2, with 11 bases identical to TRBD2. Trimming at V came to 4 bases and at J to 5 bases, leaving 3 bases not matched to a gene. Germline loops: CDR1 SQVTM, CDR2 ANQGSEA. This CDR3 has 14 residues. For the CDR3, the DNA is TGCAGCGTTGGATGGACTAGCGGGACCGGGGAGCTGTTTTTT. Encoded protein: CSVGWTSGTGELFF.

The chain links TRBV28 to TRBJ1-5; maybe TRBD1 (6 bases). The V gene lost 10 bases and the J gene lost 3 bases, with 13 bases spanning the gap. The CDR3 loop spans 13 amino acids. CDR1 and CDR2 (germline): MDHEN, SYDVKM. The CDR3 region is CATCGQINQPQHF. CDR3 bases: TGTGCCACCTGCGGACAGATCAATCAGCCCCAGCATTTT. The whole variable domain, filled in from reference TRBV28 and TRBJ1-5, reads DVKVTQSSRYLVKRTGEKVFLECVQDMDHENMFWYRQDPGLGLRLIYFSYDVKMKEKGDIPEGYSVSREKKERFSLILESASTNQTSMYLCATCGQINQPQHFGDGTRLSIL.

This sequence joins TRBV5-1 and TRBJ2-2; the match to TRBD2 covers 12 bases. The germline V gene encodes CDR1 SGHRS and CDR2 YFSETQ. V lost 4 bases to trimming and J lost 0 bases; unmatched junction nucleotides: 7. The CDR3 spans 18 residues. CDR3 bases: TGCGCCAGCAGCGCATTTCCTAGCGGGGGGGCGAACACCGGGGAGCTGTTTTTT. Its translation is CASSAFPSGGANTGELFF.

This clone was counted only a few times. The rearrangement joins TRBV28 to TRBJ2-3, with 8 bases that match TRBD2. CDR3 length equals 15 residues. Germline CDR1 MDHEN, CDR2 SYDVKM. V was clipped by 4 bases and J by 2 bases; unmatched bases: 5. The CDR3 loop reads CASSYIAGYTDTQYF. The CDR3 DNA sequence: TGTGCCAGCAGTTACATAGCGGGATACACAGATACGCAGTATTTT.

V and J are TRBV30 and TRBJ1-4; a weak D match, TRBD1 (5 bases). Per germline, CDR1 GTSNPN and CDR2 SVGIG (reference sequence). The V gene lost 0 bases and the J gene lost 5 bases, with 7 bases spanning the gap. This CDR3 has 13 residues. This CDR3 is CAWSVWGNEKLFF. The CDR3 region has the DNA TGTGCCTGGAGTGTATGGGGGAATGAAAAACTGTTTTTT.

The chain combines TRBV30 with TRBJ1-4; 12 bases fit TRBD1. The CDR3 sequence is 16 residues long. V was clipped by 8 bases and J by 7 bases; unmatched bases: 14. Germline CDR1 GTSNPN, CDR2 SVGIG (reference sequence). This chain's CDR3 is CAGGTGGANLVEKLFF. In DNA, the CDR3 is TGTGCCGGCGGGACAGGGGGCGCAAATTTGGTTGAAAAACTGTTTTTT.

This clone has a single count. In DNA form, the CDR3 reads TGTGCCAGCACCCGAGCGGGCACTGAAGCTTTCTTT. Protein sequence: CASTRAGTEAFF. This chain connects TRBV13 to TRBJ1-1; D gene ambiguous. CDR1 and CDR2 from the germline V gene are PRHDT and FYEKMQ (reference sequence). CDR3 length equals 12 residues. Trimming removed 7 bases at V and 4 bases at J, with 10 bases between.

The chain is built from TRBV28 and TRBJ1-5; TRBD1 agrees at 7 bases. Per germline, CDR1 MDHEN and CDR2 SYDVKM. Trimming took 11 bases from V and 5 from J; bases not matched to a gene: 9. The CDR3 consists of 13 residues. CDR3: CALGTGVHQPQHF. CDR3 nucleotides: TGTGCCCTTGGCACAGGGGTCCATCAGCCCCAGCATTTT.

This chain connects TRBV2 to TRBJ1-5; TRBD1 is a possible D gene (6 bases). V was clipped by 4 bases and J by 5 bases, with 12 bases between them. Germline CDR1 and CDR2: SNHLY and FYNNEI. The length of the CDR3 is 14 residues. CDR3 region: CASSGLNRDQPQHF. DNA for the CDR3: TGTGCCAGCAGTGGATTAAACAGGGATCAGCCCCAGCATTTT.

The sample holds a few counts of this clone. In the same sample, other DNA sequences code for this CDR3. This chain uses TRBV28 with TRBJ1-5; no clear D gene. Germline CDR1 and CDR2: MDHEN and SYDVKM. Trimming removed 2 bases from V and 4 bases from J, with 6 bases in between. This CDR3 has 13 amino acids. The CDR3 DNA follows: TGTGCCAGCAGTTTAAGTGGGAATCAGCCCCAGCATTTT. Amino acid sequence: CASSLSGNQPQHF. Using reference TRBV28 and TRBJ1-5 for the parts outside the CDR3, the full variable domain is DVKVTQSSRYLVKRTGEKVFLECVQDMDHENMFWYRQDPGLGLRLIYFSYDVKMKEKGDIPEGYSVSREKKERFSLILESASTNQTSMYLCASSLSGNQPQHFGDGTRLSIL.

This clone appeared once. The CDR3 DNA sequence: TGTGCCAGCAGCTCTACTAGCGCGAGCTCCTACAATGAGCAGTTCTTC. Translating it yields CASSSTSASSYNEQFF. V is TRBV5-4 and J is TRBJ2-1; 7 bases match TRBD2. J was trimmed by 0 bases and V by 3 bases; bases with no gene match: 6. Germline CDR1 and CDR2: SGHNT and YYREEE (reference sequence). The CDR3 extends over 16 amino acids.

This clone was counted only a few times. The V and J genes are TRBV18 and TRBJ1-3; TRBD1 matches 7 bases. Germline V gene lookup returns CDR1 KGHSH and CDR2 LQKENI. Trimming at V came to 0 bases and at J to 7 bases, leaving 6 bases not matched to a gene. This CDR3 spans 15 amino acids. For the CDR3, the DNA is TGTGCCAGCTCACCACCGGCGGACAGGAGGAACACCATATATTTT. Its translation is CASSPPADRRNTIYF.

The DNA for the CDR3 is TGTGCCTGGACACAGGGAGGATCGGCCGAAGAAAAACTGTTTTTT. Its translation: CAWTQGGSAEEKLFF. The chain employs TRBV30 and TRBJ1-4; perhaps TRBD1 as D (6 bases). Trimming took off 4 bases at V and 8 bases at J, with 20 bases between the two ends. Germline V gene sequence: CDR1 GTSNPN, CDR2 SVGIG (reference sequence). The CDR3 runs to 15 residues. The full variable domain, with the rest looked up from reference TRBV30 and TRBJ1-4, is SQTIHQWPATLVQPVGSPLSLECTVEGTSNPNLYWYRQAAGRGLQLLFYSVGIGQISSEVPQNLSASRPQDRQFILSSKKLLLSDSGFYLCAWTQGGSAEEKLFFGSGTQLSVL.